These 15 T cell receptor beta chains originate from one sample sequenced in a study of blood T cell repertoires in COVID-19. Repertoires were generated with immunoSEQ multiplex PCR, while TCRdb's copy carries only in-frame clones and drops some. The sample carries 150,000 to 200,000 clones, roughly 88% recorded once. The sample comprised PBMCs or T cells enriched from blood (not recorded which). The receptors here all came from a woman in her sixties who had recovered from COVID-19.

This clone was recorded a few times. The chain couples TRBV28 to TRBJ2-1; 10 nucleotides align to TRBD2. V lost 5 bases and J lost 8; bases outside the gene matches: 9. Germline loops: CDR1 MDHEN, CDR2 SYDVKM. The CDR3 consists of 15 residues. The CDR3 spells CASSTPPSGSHEQFF. The CDR3 DNA is TGTGCCAGCAGTACACCCCCTAGCGGGAGTCATGAGCAGTTCTTC.

This clone was detected only once. The gene calls are TRBV7-9 and TRBJ2-1; 9 nucleotides agree with TRBD2. Per the germline V gene, CDR1 is SEHNR and CDR2 is FQNEAQ (reference sequence). The CDR3 length is 16 residues. Germline trimming cut 6 bases from V and 4 bases from J; bases unmatched to any gene: 10. CDR3 sequence reads: CASRSLSGRGYNEQFF. The CDR3 DNA follows: TGTGCCAGCAGGTCGCTTAGCGGGAGAGGTTACAATGAGCAGTTCTTC.

The V and J genes are TRBV21-1 and TRBJ1-6; the table calls TRBD1, which could not be checked here. TRBV21-1 is a pseudogene locus. The CDR3 spans 17 residues. The CDR3 nucleotides read TGTGCCAGCAGCAGTTATCGGGACAGGGTGAATAATTCACCCCTCCACTTT. It yields the protein CASSSYRDRVNNSPLHF.

V is TRBV5-1 and J is TRBJ1-2, with 7 bases lining up with TRBD1. The V segment lost 4 bases and the J segment 6 bases; nucleotides outside the gene matches: 12. Germline assignment: CDR1 SGHRS and CDR2 YFSETQ. CDR3 length: 15 residues. This CDR3 is CASSLTGLGPDGYTF. The CDR3 DNA reads TGCGCCAGCAGCCTGACAGGGCTCGGCCCGGATGGCTACACCTTC.

The chain employs TRBV27 and TRBJ2-3, with D hard to call. Trimming left V 2 bases short and J 0 bases short, with 12 bases between. CDR3 size: 16 residues. The V gene's germline CDR1 is MNHEY and CDR2 SMNVEV (reference sequence). This chain's CDR3 is CASSLMASTSTDTQYF. DNA of the CDR3: TGTGCCAGCAGTTTAATGGCTAGTACTAGCACAGATACGCAGTATTTT.

This sequence joins TRBV7-3 and TRBJ1-3, with TRBD1 identical over 9 bases. Germline lookup yields CDR1 SGHTA and CDR2 FQGTGA. V shed 3 bases, J shed 4 bases, and the junction held 7 bases outside the gene matches. The CDR3 length is 16 residues. The chain's CDR3 is CASSFTGQGSGNTIYF. CDR3 DNA sequence: TGTGCCAGCAGCTTCACGGGACAGGGCTCGGGAAACACCATATATTTT.

The chain couples TRBV2 to TRBJ1-5; D is unclear. V was cut by 2 bases and J by 8 bases, with 13 bases left in between. Germline V gene sequence: CDR1 SNHLY, CDR2 FYNNEI. The CDR3 runs to 14 residues. DNA of the CDR3: TGTGCCAGCAGTGAAATGGCCGCCTTGGAGCCCCAGCATTTT. Translated, it gives CASSEMAALEPQHF.

V usage is TRBV5-6 and J usage is TRBJ1-1; perhaps TRBD1 as D (6 bases). Between the trimmed V and J ends, which lost 0 bases and 3 bases, there was a span of 9 bases. The germline gives CDR1 SGHDT, CDR2 YYEEEE. The length of the CDR3 is 14 residues. CDR3 sequence: CASSLDKGDTEAFF. The CDR3 DNA follows: TGTGCCAGCAGCTTGGATAAGGGGGACACTGAAGCTTTCTTT. The variable domain in full, completed from reference TRBV5-6 and TRBJ1-1, reads DAGVTQSPTHLIKTRGQQVTLRCSPKSGHDTVSWYQQALGQGPQFIFQYYEEEERQRGNFPDRFSGHQFPNYSSELNVNALLLGDSALYLCASSLDKGDTEAFFGQGTRLTVV.

V and J are TRBV9 and TRBJ1-4; D unclear. The germline V and J ends were trimmed by 3 bases and 6 bases, with 15 bases remaining between them. Germline-derived CDR1 and CDR2 are SGDLS and YYNGEE. CDR3 size: 15 residues. In nucleotides, the CDR3 is TGTGCCAGCAGCGCCCACGGGTTACCAGATGAAAAACTGTTTTTT. This sequence encodes CASSAHGLPDEKLFF.

The chain couples TRBV7-9 to TRBJ2-1; 7 bases line up with TRBD1. Germline V CDR1 and CDR2: SEHNR, FQNEAQ (reference sequence). The CDR3 runs 13 residues. The V gene end was trimmed by 4 bases and the J gene end by 9 bases; junction bases not matched to a gene: 6. In DNA, the CDR3 is TGTGCCAGCAGCTCCGGCAGGGGGATTGAGCAGTTCTTC. It is translated as CASSSGRGIEQFF. Full variable domain (remainder filled in from reference TRBV7-9 and TRBJ2-1): DTGVSQNPRHKITKRGQNVTFRCDPISEHNRLYWYRQTLGQGPEFLTYFQNEAQLEKSRLLSDRFSAERPKGSFSTLEIQRTEQGDSAMYLCASSSGRGIEQFFGPGTRLTVL.

This clone came up once. The gene calls are TRBV7-2 and TRBJ1-3; D is perhaps TRBD1 (6 bases). The CDR3 consists of 15 residues. V was shortened by 5 bases and J by 4 bases, with 15 bases between the two germline ends. Germline V lookup: CDR1 SGHTA, CDR2 FQGNSA. In DNA, the CDR3 is TGTGCCAGCAGCAAGGGACAACCCCGCGGAAACACCATATATTTT. It codes for CASSKGQPRGNTIYF.

The CDR3 is CASTEAGQYGGELFF. CDR3 DNA sequence: TGTGCCAGCACGGAAGCGGGACAATATGGCGGGGAGCTGTTTTTT. The rearrangement links TRBV2 to TRBJ2-2; D is possibly TRBD2 (7 bases). Germline assignment: CDR1 SNHLY and CDR2 FYNNEI. CDR3 length: 15 amino acids. Trimming pared 7 bases from V and 7 bases from J, leaving 19 bases between. Based on the CDR3 plus reference TRBV2 and TRBJ2-2, the full variable domain is EPEVTQTPSHQVTQMGQEVILRCVPISNHLYFYWYRQILGQKVEFLVSFYNNEISEKSEIFDDQFSVERPDGSNFTLKIRSTKLEDSAMYFCASTEAGQYGGELFFGEGSRLTVL.

The V gene is TRBV19, the J gene TRBJ2-1; D may be TRBD2 (6 bases). This CDR3 is 14 amino acids long. Germline-derived CDR1 and CDR2 are LNHDA and SQIVND (reference sequence). The V end lost 2 bases, the J end lost 5 bases, and 10 bases lay between the germline ends. DNA for the CDR3: TGTGCCAGTAGTATAAATGGCGGGGACAATGAGCAGTTCTTC. It is translated as CASSINGGDNEQFF.

V gene TRBV5-1 combines with J gene TRBJ1-2; D perhaps matches TRBD1 (5 bases). Trimming removed 0 bases from V and 7 bases from J, with 13 bases in between. The CDR3 covers 14 residues. Per germline, CDR1 SGHRS and CDR2 YFSETQ. In nucleotides, the CDR3 is TGCGCCAGCAGCTTGGCAGCAGATAGGGGTGGCTACACCTTC. As protein: CASSLAADRGGYTF.

The V call is TRBV6-5, the J call TRBJ2-7; the match to TRBD1 covers 7 bases. The CDR3 has 15 amino acids. Germline V gene data show CDR1 as MNHEY and CDR2 as SVGAGI. The trim removed 6 bases at V and 3 bases at J, leaving 11 bases unmatched. CDR3 sequence: CASSQEGARVYEQYF. Here the CDR3 DNA reads TGTGCCAGCAGCCAAGAGGGGGCCAGAGTCTACGAGCAGTACTTC.